A selection of T cell receptor beta chains follows, all from one sample in a study of T cell responses to AZD1222 COVID-19 vaccine. Generated by immunoSEQ multiplex PCR, the TCRdb table keeps only in-frame clones and is missing some. The repertoire holds about 140,000 clones, with more than 80% as singletons. The sequences come from peripheral blood, collected 28 days after the second dose of the MenACWY control vaccine. The source is an adult who received the MenACWY meningococcal vaccine as a control. CDR3s include the opening cysteine and the closing phenylalanine or tryptophan. The D gene is left open where the match is weak. Size values are once, few and many counts, or a class for expanded clones, and some rows have none.

-,TRBV24-1,TRBD1,TRBJ2-2,TGTGCCACCAGCCTTGGGACAGGGCTGAGCGGGGAGCTGTTTTTT,CATSLGTGLSGELFF
once,TRBV20-1,TRBD2,TRBJ2-5,TGCAGTGCTAGTAGAGGACTAGCGGGTCACCAAGAGACCCAGTACTTC,CSASRGLAGHQETQYF
-,TRBV28,-,TRBJ2-7,TGTGCCAGCAGTTTCGGACAACTGTACTTC,CASSFGQLYF
-,TRBV3-1/TRBV3-2,-,TRBJ2-5,TGTGCCAGCAGCCCGACCACTAGTGTTCGAGAGACCCAGTACTTC,CASSPTTSVRETQYF
-,TRBV7-7,TRBD2,TRBJ2-3,TGTGCTAGCAGCTTACTAGCGGGAGTCCCAGATACGCAGTATTTT,CASSLLAGVPDTQYF
-,TRBV25-1,TRBD1,TRBJ2-5,TGTGCCAGCAGTGAAACTCTAGGACAGGGCCAAGAGACCCAGTACTTC,CASSETLGQGQETQYF
-,TRBV6-5,-,TRBJ2-7,TGTGCCAGCCAACATACGGGGGTCCCGTACTTC,CASQHTGVPYF
-,TRBV5-6,-,TRBJ1-2,TGTGCCAGCACCCCGGGTAACTATGGCTACATCTTC,CASTPGNYGYIF
once,TRBV28,TRBD1,TRBJ1-5,TGTGCCAGCAGTTCCGGACAGGTGTATAGCAATCAGCCCCAGCATTTT,CASSSGQVYSNQPQHF
-,TRBV29-1,TRBD2,TRBJ2-7,TGCAGCGTAGAGAACGCGGGAGGCCAAGAGCAGTACTTC,CSVENAGGQEQYF
-,TRBV15,TRBD1,TRBJ2-5,TGTGCCACCACAACGCACCGGGACAGGTACCAAGAGACCCAGTACTTC,CATTTHRDRYQETQYF